This T cell receptor (beta chain) came from a study of OX40 agonist ivuxolimab in advanced cancers. Overall study context: At doses from 0.01 to 10 mg/kg, patients were given intravenous ivuxolimab every 2 weeks.

Clones were read by immunoSEQ multiplex PCR, and TCRdb kept only the in-frame ones, dropping some. The sample has roughly 20,000 clones, about 86% seen once; the top ten hold about 17%. To note about this clone: Its matching antigen is unknown.

The V and J ends lost 3 bases and 1 base respectively, with 6 bases between them. Germline values: CDR1 LNHNV, CDR2 YYDKDF (reference sequence). This CDR3 is built from 13 residues. Study-wide results and caveats: CD8+ T cells averaged more expanded clones than CD4+. Clonal expansion from baseline to week 6 occurred in both CD4+ and CD8+ T cells. In the expanded peripheral T cells, antigen specificity was never determined.

The rearrangement joins TRBV15 to TRBJ2-5, with a possible D match to TRBD2 (5 bases). Here the sequenced sample was CD4+ or CD8+ T cells sorted from blood, taken in a trial of the OX40 agonist ivuxolimab. This sequence originates from an adult with an advanced solid tumor such as melanoma, head and neck, liver or kidney cancer. The chain's CDR3 is CATSRGSQETQYF. Here the CDR3 DNA reads TGTGCCACCAGCAGGGGGAGCCAAGAGACCCAGTACTTC.